Listed here are 13 T cell receptor beta chains from one sample, sequenced in a study of blood T cell repertoires in COVID-19. This table comes from immunoSEQ multiplex PCR, and its TCRdb copy is limited to in-frame clones, with some not included. This table holds more than 150,000 clones, around 90% found once. Sequencing used peripheral blood. These receptors were collected from a man aged 45 to 65 with acute or convalescent COVID-19.

The CDR3 spells CASSQVEDSPYEQYF. In DNA, the CDR3 is TGTGCCAGCAGCCAAGTCGAAGACAGCCCCTACGAGCAGTACTTC. This sequence joins TRBV4-2 and TRBJ2-7, with D perhaps matching TRBD1 (5 bases). Germline CDR1 and CDR2: LGHNA and YNFKEQ. V was shortened by 1 base and J by 2 bases, with 12 bases between the two germline ends. CDR3 length equals 15 residues.

The chain uses TRBV7-2 and TRBJ1-5; D possibly corresponds to TRBD1 (5 bases). Germline V CDR1 and CDR2: SGHTA, FQGNSA. This CDR3 is built from 16 residues. V lost 0 bases and J lost 7, with 16 bases in between. This CDR3 reads CASSLASGGYGQPQHF. The CDR3 coding sequence is TGTGCCAGCAGCTTAGCGTCGGGGGGGTATGGCCAGCCCCAGCATTTT. Drawing the rest from reference TRBV7-2 and TRBJ1-5, the complete variable domain is GAGVSQSPSNKVTEKGKDVELRCDPISGHTALYWYRQSLGQGLEFLIYFQGNSAPDKSGLPSDRFSAERTGGSVSTLTIQRTQQEDSAVYLCASSLASGGYGQPQHFGDGTRLSIL.

V and J are TRBV27 and TRBJ2-3, with 10 bases matching TRBD2. Germline V gene data show CDR1 as MNHEY and CDR2 as SMNVEV (reference sequence). The ends lost 3 bases at V and 2 bases at J; junction bases unmatched: 8. This CDR3 comprises 17 residues. CDR3 coding DNA: TGTGCCAGCAGTTTCGATGTAGCGGGAGGAATCACAGATACGCAGTATTTT. Translating it yields CASSFDVAGGITDTQYF.

The V call is TRBV19, the J call TRBJ1-6; 9 nucleotides match TRBD1. Looked up from germline, CDR1 is LNHDA and CDR2 is SQIVND (reference sequence). The CDR3 consists of 14 residues. The J segment lost 4 bases and the V segment lost 9 bases, leaving 4 bases of the junction unmatched. This CDR3 is CASSDRGYNSPLHF. CDR3 DNA sequence: TGTGCCAGCTCGGACAGGGGTTATAATTCACCCCTCCACTTT.

This clone was seen more than once but under ten times. The V gene is TRBV28, the J gene TRBJ1-5; D unclear. V lost 6 bases and J lost 4, with 10 bases in between. This CDR3 contains 13 residues. The germline CDR1 and CDR2 sequences are MDHEN and SYDVKM. The CDR3: CASRGGRNQPQHF. The CDR3 coding sequence is TGTGCCAGCAGGGGCGGGAGGAATCAGCCCCAGCATTTT.

The J gene is TRBJ2-5, the V gene TRBV9, with TRBD2 identical over 9 bases. V trimming: 6 bases; J trimming: 3 bases; junction bases outside the gene matches: 9. Germline loops: CDR1 SGDLS, CDR2 YYNGEE. The CDR3 has 15 amino acids. The CDR3 coding sequence is TGTGCCAGCACCGACGGGACTAGCTATGAAGAGACCCAGTACTTC. Protein: CASTDGTSYEETQYF. Variable domain in full (rest from reference TRBV9 and TRBJ2-5): DSGVTQTPKHLITATGQRVTLRCSPRSGDLSVYWYQQSLDQGLQFLIQYYNGEERAKGNILERFSAQQFPDLHSELNLSSLELGDSALYFCASTDGTSYEETQYFGPGTRLLVL.

The chain combines TRBV19 with TRBJ1-2; TRBD1 matches at 9 bases. Germline assignment: CDR1 LNHDA and CDR2 SQIVND (reference sequence). The CDR3 covers 14 residues. V shed 6 bases, J shed 5 bases, and the junction held 7 bases outside the gene matches. For the CDR3, the DNA is TGTGCCAGTAGGCGACAGGGGGAGGGTTATGGCTACACCTTC. It is translated as CASRRQGEGYGYTF.

This sequence joins TRBV18 and TRBJ2-5; D gene unclear. Trimming removed 0 bases from V and 5 bases from J, with 10 bases in between. There are 14 residues in the CDR3. Germline CDR1 is KGHSH and CDR2 is LQKENI. CDR3 bases: TGTGCCAGCTCACCACCGTCTTCCCAGGAGACCCAGTACTTC. Translated, it gives CASSPPSSQETQYF.

The CDR3 loop reads CASSQDTNQPQHF. The CDR3 DNA is TGTGCCAGCAGCCAGGACACAAATCAGCCCCAGCATTTT. The gene calls are TRBV7-6 and TRBJ1-5; tentative D call: TRBD1 (5 bases). The CDR3 is 13 residues long. Germline CDR1 is SGHVS and CDR2 is FNYEAQ. V dropped 5 bases and J dropped 4 bases, with 9 bases sitting between them.

The rearrangement links TRBV5-1 to TRBJ1-2; D not resolved. Germline V gene sequence: CDR1 SGHRS, CDR2 YFSETQ. V lost 3 bases to trimming and J lost 0 bases, with 21 bases between them. CDR3 length equals 18 residues. The CDR3 bases are TGCGCCAGCAGCTCTTCCTCGGGAGGACCTTATACTAACTATGGCTACACCTTC. Amino acids: CASSSSSGGPYTNYGYTF.

The DNA of the CDR3 is TGTGCCAGCAGCGCACAACGGGGTTCCAATCAGCCCCAGCATTTT. Translated: CASSAQRGSNQPQHF. V is TRBV6-2 or TRBV6-3 and J is TRBJ1-5, with D hard to call. Trimming pared 6 bases from V and 3 bases from J, leaving 15 bases between. From germline, CDR1 is MNHEY and CDR2 SVGEGT. The CDR3 sequence is 15 residues long.

CDR3 nucleotide sequence: TGTGCCAGCAGCCCGACTCCGACGGGGTACAATGAGCAGTTCTTC. Its translation: CASSPTPTGYNEQFF. The genes are TRBV6-4 and TRBJ2-1, with a tentative D call TRBD2 (5 bases). Germline V lookup: CDR1 MRHNA, CDR2 SNTAGT. The CDR3 extends over 15 amino acids. V lost 6 bases to trimming and J lost 4 bases, with 16 bases between them.

This clone has only a few counts. This rearrangement joins TRBV12-3 or TRBV12-4 to TRBJ1-6; TRBD1 might be the D (6 bases). The germline V and J ends were trimmed by 7 bases and 9 bases, with 13 bases remaining between them. This CDR3 region has 13 residues. The DNA of the CDR3 is TGTGCCAGCACCGAAGACAGGATTTCACCCCTCCACTTT. Protein product: CASTEDRISPLHF.